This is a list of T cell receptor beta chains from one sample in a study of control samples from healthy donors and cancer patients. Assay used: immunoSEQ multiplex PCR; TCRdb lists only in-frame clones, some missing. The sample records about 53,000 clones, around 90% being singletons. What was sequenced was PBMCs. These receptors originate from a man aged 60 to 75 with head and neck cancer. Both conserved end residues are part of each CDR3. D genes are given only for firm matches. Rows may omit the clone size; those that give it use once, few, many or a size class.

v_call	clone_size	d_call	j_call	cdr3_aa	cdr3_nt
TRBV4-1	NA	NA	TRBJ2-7	CASSPVGLASQQYF	TGCGCCAGCAGCCCAGTAGGTCTAGCAAGCCAGCAGTACTTC
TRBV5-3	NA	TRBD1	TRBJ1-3	CARSTGQGVNTIYF	TGTGCCAGAAGCACCGGACAGGGTGTAAACACCATATATTTT
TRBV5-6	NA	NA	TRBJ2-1	CASSLVSGPSNEQFF	TGTGCCAGCAGCTTGGTGTCTGGACCCTCGAATGAGCAGTTCTTC
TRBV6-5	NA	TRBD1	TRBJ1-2	CASRKQGVRDGYTF	TGTGCCAGCAGAAAACAGGGGGTGAGGGATGGCTACACCTTC
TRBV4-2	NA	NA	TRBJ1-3	CASSQDLPGSLSGNTIYF	TGTGCCAGCAGCCAAGATCTCCCGGGCTCCCTCTCTGGAAACACCATATATTTT
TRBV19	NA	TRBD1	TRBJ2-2	CASTFRDRGHSQGELFF	TGTGCCAGTACCTTCCGGGACAGGGGCCACTCGCAAGGGGAGCTGTTTTTT
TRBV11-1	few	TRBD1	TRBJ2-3	CASSLRDRVTDTQYF	TGTGCCAGCAGCTTGCGGGACAGGGTCACAGATACGCAGTATTTT
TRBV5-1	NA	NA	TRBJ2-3	CASRSSDTQYF	TGCGCCAGCAGGTCTTCCGATACGCAGTATTTT
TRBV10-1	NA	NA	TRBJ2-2	CASRGNTGELFF	TGCGCCAGCAGAGGGAACACCGGGGAGCTGTTTTTT
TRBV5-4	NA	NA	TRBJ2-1	CASSFNPDTKVNEQFF	TGTGCCAGCAGCTTTAATCCGGACACCAAGGTGAATGAGCAGTTCTTC
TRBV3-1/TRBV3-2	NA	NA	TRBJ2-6	CASRMDTSSGANVLTF	TGTGCCAGCAGGATGGACACTAGCTCTGGGGCCAACGTCCTGACTTTC
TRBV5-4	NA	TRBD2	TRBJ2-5	CASSRFSSGGQTFRQTQYF	TGTGCCAGCAGCCGGTTTTCTAGCGGGGGCCAAACGTTCCGACAGACCCAGTACTTC
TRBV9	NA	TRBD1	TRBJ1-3	CASSVGTGAGNTIYF	TGTGCCAGCAGCGTGGGGACAGGGGCTGGAAACACCATATATTTT
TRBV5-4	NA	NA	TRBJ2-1	CQLSNGGSGNNEQFF	TGTCAACTCTCCAACGGGGGCTCCGGGAACAATGAGCAGTTCTTC
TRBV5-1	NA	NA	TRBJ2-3	CASSLAGAHGDTQYF	TGCGCCAGCAGCTTGGCGGGGGCGCATGGAGATACGCAGTATTTT
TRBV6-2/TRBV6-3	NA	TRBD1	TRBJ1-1	CASSYSPGDRGTEAFF	TGTGCCAGCAGTTACTCCCCGGGTGACAGGGGCACTGAAGCTTTCTTT
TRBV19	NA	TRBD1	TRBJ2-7	CASSLPGQGLYEQYF	TGTGCCAGTAGTCTCCCGGGACAGGGACTATACGAGCAGTACTTC
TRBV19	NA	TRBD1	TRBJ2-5	CASSPKAQGAQETQYF	TGTGCCAGTAGCCCAAAGGCACAGGGGGCCCAAGAGACCCAGTACTTC
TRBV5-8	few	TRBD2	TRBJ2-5	CASSSRGRVFQETQYF	TGTGCCAGCAGCTCGCGAGGGAGGGTATTCCAAGAGACCCAGTACTTC
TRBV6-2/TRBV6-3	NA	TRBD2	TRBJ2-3	CASSPGPGGPSTQYF	TGTGCCAGCAGTCCGGGCCCGGGGGGGCCTAGTACGCAGTATTTT
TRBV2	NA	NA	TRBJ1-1	CASSEGRGGRSEAFF	TGTGCCAGCAGTGAAGGTAGAGGGGGGAGGAGTGAAGCTTTCTTT
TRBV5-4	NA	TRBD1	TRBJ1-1	CASSRGDRGQGNTEAFF	TGTGCCAGCAGCCGGGGGGACAGGGGGCAAGGGAACACTGAAGCTTTCTTT
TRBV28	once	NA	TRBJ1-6	CATKDSDGPNNSPLHF	TGTGCCACCAAGGATTCCGACGGGCCCAATAATTCACCCCTCCACTTT
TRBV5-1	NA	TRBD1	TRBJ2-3	CASRRQTGGSTDTQYF	TGCGCCAGCAGACGACAGACAGGGGGTAGCACAGATACGCAGTATTTT
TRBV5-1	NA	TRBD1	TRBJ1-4	CASSLDTGATNEKLFF	TGCGCCAGCAGCTTGGATACAGGGGCAACTAATGAAAAACTGTTTTTT
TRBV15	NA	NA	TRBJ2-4	CATSRPPRLAKNIQYF	TGTGCCACCAGCAGACCTCCCCGGTTAGCCAAAAACATTCAGTACTTC
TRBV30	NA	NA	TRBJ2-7	CAWSGAYEQYF	TGTGCCTGGAGTGGGGCTTACGAGCAGTACTTC
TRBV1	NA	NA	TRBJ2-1	CTSSLTTGTSGGIDNEQFF	TGCACCAGCAGTCTCACAACCGGGACTAGCGGGGGTATTGACAATGAGCAGTTCTTC
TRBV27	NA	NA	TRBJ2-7	CASSPSGHRGEQYF	TGTGCCAGCAGTCCGTCGGGACATCGGGGCGAGCAGTACTTC
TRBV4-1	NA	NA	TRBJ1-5	CASSNLGGNQPQHF	TGCGCCAGCAGTAACCTGGGGGGCAATCAGCCCCAGCATTTT
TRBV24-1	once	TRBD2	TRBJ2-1	CATSAGLAVLNEQFF	TGTGCCACCAGTGCCGGTCTAGCGGTCCTGAATGAGCAGTTCTTC
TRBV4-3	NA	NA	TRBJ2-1	CASSQPGQIFEQFF	TGCGCCAGCAGCCAACCGGGACAAATCTTCGAGCAGTTCTTC
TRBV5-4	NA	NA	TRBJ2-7	CASRAGASYEQYF	TGTGCCAGCAGGGCCGGGGCCTCCTACGAGCAGTACTTC
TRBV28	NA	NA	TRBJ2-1	CASSLPDGYKNEQFF	TGTGCCAGCAGTTTACCGGACGGATACAAGAATGAGCAGTTCTTC
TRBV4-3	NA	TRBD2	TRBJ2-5	CASSQGLAGAGETQYF	TGCGCCAGCAGCCAAGGTCTAGCGGGGGCAGGGGAGACCCAGTACTTC
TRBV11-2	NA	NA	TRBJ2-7	CASSFSAGYEQYF	TGTGCCAGCAGCTTCTCCGCAGGCTACGAGCAGTACTTC
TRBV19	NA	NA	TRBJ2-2	CASSPRGLRTGELFF	TGTGCCAGTTCCCCGCGGGGCTTGAGGACCGGGGAGCTGTTTTTT
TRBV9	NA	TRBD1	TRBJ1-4	CASSASTGVGEKLFF	TGTGCCAGCAGCGCCTCGACAGGGGTAGGTGAAAAACTGTTTTTT
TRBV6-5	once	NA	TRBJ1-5	CASRQSNQPQHF	TGTGCCAGCAGACAGTCCAATCAGCCCCAGCATTTT
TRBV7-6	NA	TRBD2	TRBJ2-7	CASVKGTSGTYEQYF	TGTGCCAGCGTCAAGGGGACTAGCGGAACATACGAGCAGTACTTC
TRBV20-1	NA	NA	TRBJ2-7	CSASRGGQQYF	TGCAGTGCTAGTCGGGGCGGGCAGCAGTACTTC
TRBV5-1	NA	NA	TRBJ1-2	CASSFGTDNYGYTF	TGCGCCAGCAGCTTTGGGACGGACAACTATGGCTACACCTTC
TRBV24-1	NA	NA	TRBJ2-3	CATSDSKPSSTDTQYF	TGTGCCACCAGTGATTCGAAACCGTCTAGCACAGATACGCAGTATTTT
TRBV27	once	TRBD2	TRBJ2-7	CASGRTSGNYEQYF	TGTGCCAGCGGACGGACTAGCGGGAACTACGAGCAGTACTTC
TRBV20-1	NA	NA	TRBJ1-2	CSASIPTRSNYGYTF	TGCAGTGCTAGTATACCTACCAGATCTAACTATGGCTACACCTTC
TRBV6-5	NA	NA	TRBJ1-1	CASRRDYEAFF	TGTGCCAGCAGACGGGATTACGAAGCTTTCTTT
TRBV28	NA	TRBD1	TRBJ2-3	CASSFTPGQSTDTQYF	TGTGCCAGCAGTTTCACGCCGGGACAGAGCACAGATACGCAGTATTTT
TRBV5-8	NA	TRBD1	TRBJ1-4	CASSLGQGAATNEKLFF	TGTGCCAGCAGCTTAGGACAGGGGGCCGCAACTAATGAAAAACTGTTTTTT
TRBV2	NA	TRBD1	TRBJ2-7	CASSEESGQPTYEQYF	TGTGCCAGCAGTGAAGAGTCGGGACAGCCCACCTACGAGCAGTACTTC
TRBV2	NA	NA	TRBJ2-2	CASSEASPGTFGELFF	TGTGCCAGCAGTGAAGCGTCCCCAGGGACATTCGGGGAGCTGTTTTTT
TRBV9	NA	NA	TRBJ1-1	CASSVEAPGRVGPNTEAFF	TGTGCCAGCAGCGTAGAAGCCCCCGGGAGGGTAGGGCCGAACACTGAAGCTTTCTTT
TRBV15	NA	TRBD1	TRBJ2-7	CATSRDRQGSYEQYF	TGTGCCACCAGCAGGGATAGACAGGGTTCCTACGAGCAGTACTTC
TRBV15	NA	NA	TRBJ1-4	CATSRDGGPGEKLFF	TGTGCCACCAGCAGAGACGGGGGGCCGGGAGAAAAACTGTTTTTT